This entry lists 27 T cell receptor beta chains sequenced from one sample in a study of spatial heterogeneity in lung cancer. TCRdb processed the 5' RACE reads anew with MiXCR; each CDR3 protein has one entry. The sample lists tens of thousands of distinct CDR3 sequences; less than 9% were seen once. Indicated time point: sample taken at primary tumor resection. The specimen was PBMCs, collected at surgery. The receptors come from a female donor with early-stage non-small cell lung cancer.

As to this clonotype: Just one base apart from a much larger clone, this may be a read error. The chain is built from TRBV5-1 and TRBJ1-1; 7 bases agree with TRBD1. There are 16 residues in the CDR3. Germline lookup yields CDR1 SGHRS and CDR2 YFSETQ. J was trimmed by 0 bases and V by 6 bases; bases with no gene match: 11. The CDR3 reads CASNLAPQGMNTEAFF. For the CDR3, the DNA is TGCGCCAGCAACTTAGCCCCACAGGGGATGAACACTGAAGCTTTCTTT.

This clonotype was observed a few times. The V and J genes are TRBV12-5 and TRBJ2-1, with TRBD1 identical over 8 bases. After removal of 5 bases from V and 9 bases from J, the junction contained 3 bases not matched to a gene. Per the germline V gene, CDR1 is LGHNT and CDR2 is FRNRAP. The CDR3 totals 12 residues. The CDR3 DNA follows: TGTGCTAGTGGTGCAGGGGGCGGTGAGCAGTTCTTC. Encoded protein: CASGAGGGEQFF.

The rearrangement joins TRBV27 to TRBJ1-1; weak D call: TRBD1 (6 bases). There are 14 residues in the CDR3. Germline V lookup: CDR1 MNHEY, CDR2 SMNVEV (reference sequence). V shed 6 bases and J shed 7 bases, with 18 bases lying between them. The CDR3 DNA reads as TGTGCCAGCAGCCTCCTCGACAGGCCTCTTGAAGCTTTCTTT. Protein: CASSLLDRPLEAFF.

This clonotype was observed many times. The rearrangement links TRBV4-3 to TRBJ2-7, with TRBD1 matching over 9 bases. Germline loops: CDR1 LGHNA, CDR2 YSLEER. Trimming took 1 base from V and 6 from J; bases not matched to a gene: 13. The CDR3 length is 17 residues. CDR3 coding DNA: TGCGCCAGCAGCCAAGCCGGCCCGGGACAGGGCTCGGGCGAGCAGTACTTC. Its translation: CASSQAGPGQGSGEQYF.

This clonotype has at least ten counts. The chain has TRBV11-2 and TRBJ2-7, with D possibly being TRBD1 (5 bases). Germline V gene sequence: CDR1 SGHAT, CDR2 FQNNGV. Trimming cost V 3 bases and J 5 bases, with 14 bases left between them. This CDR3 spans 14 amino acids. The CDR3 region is CASSFGHDRDEQYF. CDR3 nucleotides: TGTGCCAGCAGCTTCGGACATGACCGGGACGAGCAGTACTTC.

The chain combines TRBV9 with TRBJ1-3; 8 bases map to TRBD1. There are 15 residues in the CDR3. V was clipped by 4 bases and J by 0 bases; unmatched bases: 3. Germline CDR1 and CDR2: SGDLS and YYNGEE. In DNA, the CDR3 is TGTGCCAGCAGCCCACAGGGGGGCTCTGGAAACACCATATATTTT. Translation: CASSPQGGSGNTIYF. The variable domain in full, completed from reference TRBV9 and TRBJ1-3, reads DSGVTQTPKHLITATGQRVTLRCSPRSGDLSVYWYQQSLDQGLQFLIQYYNGEERAKGNILERFSAQQFPDLHSELNLSSLELGDSALYFCASSPQGGSGNTIYFGEGSWLTVV.

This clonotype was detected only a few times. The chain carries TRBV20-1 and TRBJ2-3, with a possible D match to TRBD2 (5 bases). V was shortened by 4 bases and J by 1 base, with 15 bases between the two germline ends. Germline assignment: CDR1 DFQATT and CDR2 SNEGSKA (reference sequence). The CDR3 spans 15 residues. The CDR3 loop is CSATLSDLRTDTQYF. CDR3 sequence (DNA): TGCAGTGCTACCCTTAGCGACCTACGCACAGATACGCAGTATTTT.

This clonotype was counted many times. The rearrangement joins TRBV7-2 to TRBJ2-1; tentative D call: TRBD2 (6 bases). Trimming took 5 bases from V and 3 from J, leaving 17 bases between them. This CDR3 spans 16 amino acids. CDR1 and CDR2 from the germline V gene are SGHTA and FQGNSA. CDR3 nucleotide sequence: TGTGCCAGCAGCCCCCAGACTAGTTCGTACTACAATGAGCAGTTCTTC. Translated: CASSPQTSSYYNEQFF. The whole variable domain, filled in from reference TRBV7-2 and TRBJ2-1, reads GAGVSQSPSNKVTEKGKDVELRCDPISGHTALYWYRQSLGQGLEFLIYFQGNSAPDKSGLPSDRFSAERTGGSVSTLTIQRTQQEDSAVYLCASSPQTSSYYNEQFFGPGTRLTVL.

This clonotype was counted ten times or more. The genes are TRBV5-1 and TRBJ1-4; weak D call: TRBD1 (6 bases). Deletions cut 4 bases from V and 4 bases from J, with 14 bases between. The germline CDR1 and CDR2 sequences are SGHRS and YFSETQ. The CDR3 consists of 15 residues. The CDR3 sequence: CASSPTGHNNEKLFF. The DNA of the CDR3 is TGCGCCAGCAGCCCGACGGGACACAATAATGAAAAACTGTTTTTT.

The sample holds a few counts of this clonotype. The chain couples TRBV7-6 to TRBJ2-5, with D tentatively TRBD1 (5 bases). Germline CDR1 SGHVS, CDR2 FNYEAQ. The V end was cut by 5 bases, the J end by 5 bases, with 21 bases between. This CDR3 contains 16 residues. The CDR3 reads CASSRSPGFRRETQYF. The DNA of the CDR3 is TGTGCCAGCAGCCGTTCCCCAGGGTTTCGGCGGGAGACCCAGTACTTC.

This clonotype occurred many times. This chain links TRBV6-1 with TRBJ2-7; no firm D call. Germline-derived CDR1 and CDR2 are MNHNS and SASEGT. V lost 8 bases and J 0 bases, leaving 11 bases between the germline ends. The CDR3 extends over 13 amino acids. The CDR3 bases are TGTGCCAGCGGTCACCCTCTCTCCTACGAGCAGTACTTC. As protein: CASGHPLSYEQYF.

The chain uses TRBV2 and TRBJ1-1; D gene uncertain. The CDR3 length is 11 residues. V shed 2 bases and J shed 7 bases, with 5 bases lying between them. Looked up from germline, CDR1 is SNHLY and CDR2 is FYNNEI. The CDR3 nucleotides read TGTGCCAGCAGTGAAATCATTGAAGCTTTCTTT. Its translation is CASSEIIEAFF.

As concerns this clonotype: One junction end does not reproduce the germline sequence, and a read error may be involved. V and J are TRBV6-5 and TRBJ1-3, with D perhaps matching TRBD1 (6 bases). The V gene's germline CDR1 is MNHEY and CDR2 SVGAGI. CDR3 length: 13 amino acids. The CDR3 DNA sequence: TGTACCAGTAGGACAGTCTCTGGAAACACCATATATTTT. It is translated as CTSRTVSGNTIYF.

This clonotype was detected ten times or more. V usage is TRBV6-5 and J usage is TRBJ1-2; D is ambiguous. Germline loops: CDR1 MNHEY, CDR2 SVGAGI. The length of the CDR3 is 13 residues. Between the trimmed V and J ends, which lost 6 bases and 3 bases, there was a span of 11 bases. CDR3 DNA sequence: TGTGCCAGCAGCCCACGACCGGACTATGGCTACACCTTC. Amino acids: CASSPRPDYGYTF.

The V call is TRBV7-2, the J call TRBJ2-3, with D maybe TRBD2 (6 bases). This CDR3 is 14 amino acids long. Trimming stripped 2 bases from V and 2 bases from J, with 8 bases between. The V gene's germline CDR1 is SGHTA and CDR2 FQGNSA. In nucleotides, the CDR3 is TGTGCCAGCAGCTTATTAGCGGACACAGATACGCAGTATTTT. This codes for CASSLLADTDTQYF.

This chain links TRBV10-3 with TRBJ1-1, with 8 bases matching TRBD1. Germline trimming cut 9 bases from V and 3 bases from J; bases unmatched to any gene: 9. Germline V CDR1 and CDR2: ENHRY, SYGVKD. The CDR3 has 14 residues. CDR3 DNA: TGTGCCATGCGACCAGGGGGCAAGGACACTGAAGCTTTCTTT. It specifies CAMRPGGKDTEAFF.

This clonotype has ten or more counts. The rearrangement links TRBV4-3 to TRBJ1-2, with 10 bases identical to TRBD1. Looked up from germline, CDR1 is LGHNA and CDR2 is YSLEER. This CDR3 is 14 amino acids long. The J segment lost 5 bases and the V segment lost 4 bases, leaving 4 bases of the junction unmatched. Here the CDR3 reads CASSRWTGGYGYTF. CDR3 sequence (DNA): TGCGCCAGCAGCCGGTGGACAGGGGGATATGGCTACACCTTC.

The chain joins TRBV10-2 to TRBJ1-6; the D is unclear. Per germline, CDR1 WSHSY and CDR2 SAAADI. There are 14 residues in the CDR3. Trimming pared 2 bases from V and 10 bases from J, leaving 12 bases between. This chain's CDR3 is CASSEVGSNSPLHF. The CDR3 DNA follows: TGCGCCAGCAGTGAGGTGGGCTCTAACTCACCCCTCCACTTT.

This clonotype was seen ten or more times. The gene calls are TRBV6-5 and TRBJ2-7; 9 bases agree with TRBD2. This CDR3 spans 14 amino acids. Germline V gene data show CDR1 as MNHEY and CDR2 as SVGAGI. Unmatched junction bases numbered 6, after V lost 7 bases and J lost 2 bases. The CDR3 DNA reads TGTGCCAGCAACGCGGCTAGCGGGGCCTACGAGCAGTACTTC. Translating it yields CASNAASGAYEQYF.

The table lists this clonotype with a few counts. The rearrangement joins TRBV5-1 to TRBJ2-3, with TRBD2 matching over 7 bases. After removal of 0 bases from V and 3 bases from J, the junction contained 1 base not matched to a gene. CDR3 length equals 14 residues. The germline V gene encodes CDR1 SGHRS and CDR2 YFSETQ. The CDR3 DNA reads TGCGCCAGCAGCTTGGGAGCGGGGACAGATACGCAGTATTTT. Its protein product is CASSLGAGTDTQYF.

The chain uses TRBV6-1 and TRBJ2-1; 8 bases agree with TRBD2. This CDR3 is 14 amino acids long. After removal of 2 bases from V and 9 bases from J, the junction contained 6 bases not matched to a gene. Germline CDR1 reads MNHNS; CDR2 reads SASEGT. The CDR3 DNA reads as TGTGCCAGCAGTGAAATGTCACTAGCGGTTGAGCAGTTCTTC. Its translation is CASSEMSLAVEQFF.

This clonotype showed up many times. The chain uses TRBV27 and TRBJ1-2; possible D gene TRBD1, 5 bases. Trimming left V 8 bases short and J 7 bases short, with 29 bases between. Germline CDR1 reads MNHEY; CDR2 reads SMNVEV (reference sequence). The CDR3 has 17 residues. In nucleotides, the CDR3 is TGTGCCAGCGGGCCGTCCGGGACGTCAGGAGTTTGGGGTGGCTACACCTTC. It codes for CASGPSGTSGVWGGYTF.

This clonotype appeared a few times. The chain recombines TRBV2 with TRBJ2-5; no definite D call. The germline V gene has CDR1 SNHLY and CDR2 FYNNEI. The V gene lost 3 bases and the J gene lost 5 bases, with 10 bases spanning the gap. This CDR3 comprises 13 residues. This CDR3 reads CASSEFRAETQYF. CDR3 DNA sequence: TGTGCCAGCAGTGAGTTTAGGGCCGAGACCCAGTACTTC.

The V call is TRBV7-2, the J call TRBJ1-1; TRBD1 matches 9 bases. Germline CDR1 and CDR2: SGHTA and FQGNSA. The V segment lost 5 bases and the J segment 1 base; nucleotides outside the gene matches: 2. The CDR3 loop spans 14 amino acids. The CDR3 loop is CASSRDRANTEAFF. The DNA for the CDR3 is TGTGCCAGCAGCCGGGACAGGGCGAACACTGAAGCTTTCTTT.

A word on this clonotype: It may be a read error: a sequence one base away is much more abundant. The CDR3, as DNA: TGTGCCAGCAGCTTAGGTGGCGGGATCTCCTACAATGAGCAGCTCTTC. Its translation is CASSLGGGISYNEQLF. The chain recombines TRBV7-2 with TRBJ2-1; D perhaps matches TRBD2 (6 bases). This CDR3 contains 16 residues. The V gene's germline CDR1 is SGHTA and CDR2 FQGNSA.

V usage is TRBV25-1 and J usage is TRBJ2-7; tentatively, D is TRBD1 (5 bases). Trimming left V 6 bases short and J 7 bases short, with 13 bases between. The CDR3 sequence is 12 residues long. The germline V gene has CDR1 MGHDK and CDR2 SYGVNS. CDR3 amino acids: CASRASGWEQYF. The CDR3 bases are TGTGCCAGCAGGGCATCAGGGTGGGAGCAGTACTTC.

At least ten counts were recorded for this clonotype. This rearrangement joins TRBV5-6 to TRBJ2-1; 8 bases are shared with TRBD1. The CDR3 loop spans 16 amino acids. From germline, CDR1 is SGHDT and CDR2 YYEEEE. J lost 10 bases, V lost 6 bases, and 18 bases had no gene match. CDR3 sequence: CASNTRRTGSLDEQFF. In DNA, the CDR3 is TGTGCCAGCAACACCAGGAGGACAGGGAGCTTGGACGAGCAGTTCTTC.